The sequence of this T cell receptor (beta chain) was determined in a study of cytomegalovirus exposure and HLA in healthy donors. Study outcomes and limitations: CMV antigen specificity was confirmed in vitro for a few CMV-associated chains. Based on reports, TCR beta sequences accurately predicted HLA-A and HLA-B alleles for most subjects. Accounts indicate the classifier identified cytomegalovirus status with strong specificity and sensitivity. Later analysis associated a missense DCLRE1C variant with TCR beta V- and J-gene trimming.

The study ran its PCR with 60 Vbeta and 13 Jbeta primers. The protocol was immunoSEQ multiplex PCR, while the TCRdb copy is restricted to in-frame clones and leaves out a portion. This sample yields more than 85,000 clones, of which around 75% are seen a single time; approximately 2.2% belongs to the top ten. Points on this clone: Its target is not known. One end of the junction does not line up with germline, which may come from a read error.

Germline CDR1 is MNHEY and CDR2 is SVGAGI. This CDR3 contains 12 residues. The TCR was taken from a man between 25 and 39 years old in good health and CMV-seronegative. Source material: PBMCs. The chain employs TRBV6-5 and TRBJ2-7; perhaps TRBD1 as D (6 bases). CDR3 sequence: CASSNPGQIVDF. In DNA, the CDR3 is TGTGCCAGCAGTAACCCGGGACAAATTGTGGACTTC.